This T cell receptor beta chain is from a study of blood T cell repertoires in COVID-19. Study in general: The study drew acute and convalescent COVID-19 samples from the United States, Italy and Spain.

Trimming stripped 4 bases from V and 6 bases from J, with 12 bases between. CDR3 length: 14 amino acids. Germline assignment: CDR1 SGHTA and CDR2 FQGNSA. Ten or more counts support this clone. Assay: immunoSEQ multiplex PCR; the TCRdb copy retains only in-frame clones and omits some. The data contain about 80,000 clones, roughly four fifths of them singletons. The specimen was peripheral blood. The J gene is TRBJ2-2, the V gene TRBV7-2, with D maybe TRBD2 (6 bases). The source of this sequence is a man aged 65-85 years with active or convalescent COVID-19. CDR3 in amino acids: CASSWGGVPGELFF. For the CDR3, the DNA is TGTGCCAGCAGCTGGGGCGGGGTACCCGGGGAGCTGTTTTTT.